The source of this TCR beta chain is a study of cytomegalovirus exposure and HLA in healthy donors. Study overall: In a later analysis, it was reported that the approximately 110 validation repertoires had been produced on the same platform as the roughly 650 repertoires belonging to the first cohort. Study-level findings and limits: Most TCR sequences were seen very rarely across donors, but some public TCRs occurred in many. As confirmed in vitro, three CMV-associated chains were specific for CMV antigens.

Sequencing was performed with immunoSEQ multiplex PCR; in TCRdb, only in-frame clones are kept and a portion is missing. The data hold approximately 82,000 clones, with roughly 93% observed a single time. As concerns this clone: Its target is unknown.

The CDR3 sequence is 18 residues long. V was pared by 0 bases and J by 3 bases, with 20 bases between. CDR1 is MGHRA, CDR2 YSYEKL, per germline. The chain is built from TRBV4-1 and TRBJ1-2, with D uncertain. The specimen was PBMCs. This receptor was identified in a man younger than 30 in good health and CMV-seronegative. Here the CDR3 reads CASSQDIATIEVDYGYTF. In nucleotides, the CDR3 is TGCGCCAGCAGCCAAGATATAGCGACAATCGAGGTAGACTATGGCTACACCTTC.